This T cell receptor (beta chain) stems from a study of CD8+ T cells in alopecia areata. About the research overall: Severity scores in treated patients reflected the percentage of scalp affected.

The authors extracted RNA and reverse transcribed it into cDNA as the sequencing template. Assay: immunoSEQ multiplex PCR; the TCRdb copy retains only in-frame clones and omits some. The sample holds some 180,000 clones, approximately 50% seen once. A remark on this clone: Its target is not known.

Study conclusions and caveats: Researchers report lesional scalp, most notably alopecia totalis/universalis, outstripped normal scalp in clonality. Uncertainty about whether baseline CD8+ expansion is linked to response remains, with one nonresponder.

Treatment in this sample: oral pan-JAK inhibitor, 5-10 mg twice daily. The TCR originated in a human donor with alopecia areata. The starting material was CD8+ T cells sorted from blood, obtained around week 54, from a patient treated with tofacitinib.

CDR3 in DNA: TGCAGCGTTGAACAAACAGCCTTTGAAAGGGGCTACACCTTC. Encoded protein: CSVEQTAFERGYTF. The rearrangement uses TRBV29-1 and TRBJ1-2; D not certain. The CDR3 extends over 14 amino acids. Trimming left V 2 bases short and J 8 bases short, with 18 bases between. CDR1 SQVTM and CDR2 ANQGSEA come from the germline V gene.